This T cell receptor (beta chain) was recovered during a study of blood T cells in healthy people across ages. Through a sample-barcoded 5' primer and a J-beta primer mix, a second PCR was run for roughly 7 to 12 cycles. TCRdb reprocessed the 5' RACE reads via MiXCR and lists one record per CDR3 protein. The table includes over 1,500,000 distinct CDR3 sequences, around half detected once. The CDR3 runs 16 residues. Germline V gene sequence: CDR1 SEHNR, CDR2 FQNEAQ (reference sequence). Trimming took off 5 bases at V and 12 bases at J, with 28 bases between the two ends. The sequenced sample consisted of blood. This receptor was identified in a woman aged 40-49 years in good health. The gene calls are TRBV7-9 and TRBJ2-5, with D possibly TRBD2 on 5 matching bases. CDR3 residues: CASSPRNRETTRGEYF. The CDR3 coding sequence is TGTGCCAGCAGCCCGCGGAATAGGGAGACGACCCGCGGAGAGTACTTC.